The clone carrying this T cell receptor (beta chain) has ten or more counts. This sample was included in a study of human T cells and chemical hapten exposure. The sample's time point: healthy volunteer bleed at 2 weeks. Total RNA extraction was carried out from unfractionated whole blood. The V end was cut by 3 bases, the J end by 0 bases, with 11 bases between. The CDR3 loop spans 16 amino acids. TCRdb itself ran the RACE reads through MiXCR, one entry per CDR3 protein. The table records some 50,000 distinct CDR3 sequences, roughly 4.5% of them present only once. This sequence was found in a human donor in good health. Some clones in this sample may be carry-over from other donors' samples. This rearrangement joins TRBV12-3 or TRBV12-4 to TRBJ1-4, with no clear D. Material for sequencing was whole blood. DNA of the CDR3: TGTGCCAGCAGTTTGGTTCAAAGGGCAACTAATGAAAAACTGTTTTTT. Translating it yields CASSLVQRATNEKLFF.